A single sample is the source of the 2 T cell receptor beta chains below, sequenced in a study of OX40 agonist ivuxolimab in advanced cancers. The data were produced by immunoSEQ multiplex PCR, yet TCRdb's version contains in-frame clones alone and is incomplete. The sample gives 65,000 or so clones, 70% to 90% of which show up once; approximately 4.7% is in the top ten. This sample comprised CD4+ or CD8+ T cells sorted from blood, obtained in a trial of the OX40 agonist ivuxolimab. These receptor sequences come from an adult with an advanced solid tumor such as melanoma, head and neck, liver or kidney cancer.

J is TRBJ1-6 and V is TRBV5-5, with D uncertain. The germline V and J ends were trimmed by 4 bases and 6 bases, with 11 bases remaining between them. The CDR3 runs 14 residues. Germline V gene data show CDR1 as SGHKS and CDR2 as YYEKEE (reference sequence). The CDR3 sequence is CASSAAVPNSPLHF. CDR3 DNA sequence: TGTGCCAGCAGCGCGGCGGTCCCTAATTCACCCCTCCACTTT.

The chain couples TRBV18 to TRBJ2-2; D unclear. CDR1 and CDR2 (germline): KGHSH, LQKENI. The CDR3 runs 16 residues. Trimming took 1 base from V and 2 from J, leaving 11 bases between them. CDR3 nucleotides: TGTGCCAGCTCACCACTGAATAGGGCTAACACCGGGGAGCTGTTTTTT. As protein: CASSPLNRANTGELFF.